Here is one T cell receptor beta chain with its context. This CDR3 spans 15 amino acids. The V end lost 2 bases, the J end lost 6 bases, and 14 bases lay between the germline ends. Germline lookup yields CDR1 MNHNY and CDR2 SVGAGI (reference sequence). Clones were read by immunoSEQ multiplex PCR, and TCRdb kept only the in-frame ones, dropping some. This table holds approximately 70,000 clones, just over 90% found once. The data derive from a study of T cells after somatic rescue of genetic block. This sequence originates from a man aged 30-40 years. The chain combines TRBV6-6 with TRBJ2-1, with a tentative D call TRBD2 (6 bases). Sequenced material: peripheral blood mononuclear cells (PBMCs). The CDR3 is CASSYLEASVNEQFF. The CDR3 DNA is TGTGCCAGCAGTTACCTGGAGGCTAGCGTCAATGAGCAGTTCTTC.